This T cell receptor beta chain was profiled in a study of blood T cell repertoires in COVID-19. Under the authors' procedure: Quantification of nucleated cells was approximated via reference gene primer amplification. Here immunoSEQ multiplex PCR was the method, and the copy in TCRdb shows in-frame clones only, minus some. V, J and clone size were drawn from that table, and D and trimming were deduced from the DNA. The top ten clones hold roughly a tenth of a sample with tens of thousands of clones, approximately 90% of them seen once. This CDR3 spans 16 amino acids. The V end lost 0 bases, the J end lost 0 bases, and 9 bases lay between the germline ends. The germline CDR1 and CDR2 sequences are MGHRA and YSYEKL.

The source of this sequence is a man in his 60s with acute or convalescent COVID-19. The V call is TRBV4-1, the J call TRBJ1-5; D is perhaps TRBD1 (6 bases). The specimen sequenced was peripheral blood. The CDR3 loop is CASSQDTGLSNQPQHF. The CDR3 region has the DNA TGCGCCAGCAGCCAAGATACAGGGCTTAGCAATCAGCCCCAGCATTTT.